This T cell receptor beta chain was profiled in a study of T cells in Graves' hyperthyroidism and ophthalmopathy (dated by TCRdb to the late 2010s). Background for the entire study: Peripheral blood was sampled at the time of initial diagnosis, prior to any treatment. To identify distinguishing TCR V-J signatures, a discovery cohort of some 99 patients was used, comprising approximately 40 with Graves' ophthalmopathy and some 57 with stable Graves' hyperthyroidism. An independent validation cohort of some 18 hyperthyroidism patients and some 15 patients who later progressed to ophthalmopathy tested prospective prediction of ophthalmopathy. For training and testing, the 110 or so patients in the discovery cohort were randomly divided in a 7:3 ratio. In more than five Graves' hyperthyroidism patients, the study also compared T-cell repertoires from thyroid tissue with T-cell repertoires from blood. After sampling, hyperthyroidism patients received methimazole starting at 30 mg daily, and ophthalmopathy patients received high-dose intravenous methylprednisolone. According to the paper, TCR Vbeta CDR3 sequencing was carried out on roughly 130 peripheral blood samples, which came from 40 to 45 ophthalmopathy, under 80 hyperthyroidism and roughly 17 progressor patients.

Moderately to severely active disease, a Clinical Activity Score of at least 3, a NOSPECS grade of at least 4, and a duration under 3 months were present in ophthalmopathy patients. Any patient with an uncontrolled infection, another autoimmune disease, pregnancy or lactation was excluded. Diagnoses were based on clinical symptoms, serum thyroxine and TRAb, thyroid ultrasound and orbital computed tomography. Ficoll-Paque density gradient centrifugation was used to isolate PBMCs from approximately 10 ml of fresh peripheral blood. Trizol reagent was used to extract total RNA, and RNA quality was then checked on an Agilent 2100 Bioanalyzer. The TCR beta CDR3 regions were amplified from the RNA transcripts. For the first round of RT-PCR on the TCR CDR3, the HTBI primer set was used together with the Qiagen OneStep RT-PCR kit. The libraries were constructed in a second round of multiplex PCR and then size-selected and purified. Sequencing of the libraries was done on an Illumina HiSeq2000 using paired-end 100 bp reads. The source study handled its data this way. Raw data were processed with SOAPnuke, discarding reads with adapters, uncalled bases, mean Phred below 15, or no exact constant-primer or identifier match. High-quality paired reads were merged with COPE v1.2.5, and unique nucleotide sequences were defined as clonotypes. MiTCR v1.1 was used to align the clonotypes against IMGT TRBV, TRBD and TRBJ reference segments. Analysis was restricted to V-J combinations with a frequency above 0.0001, which covered just over 98% of repertoires. A TCS score was defined as the ratio between F50 (clonal expansion) and ExV (chaos), using BLOSUM62-based TCRdist between CDR3 peptides within each V-J. Welch's t-statistics and random forest reduced roughly 500 V-J features to around 14, which were used in a naive Bayes classifier (R e1071). Using fastp trimming at Q25 and MiXCR clonotype assembly, TCRdb reanalyzed the public sequencing data and kept in-frame beta chains. Rows are unified per CDR3 protein, each entry keeping the most common DNA and genes. These V and J calls rely on TCRdb rather than the paper's analysis. The sample yields about 640,000 distinct CDR3 sequences; around 21% were counted once. The top ten constitute under 35% of the sample.

Here is what the overall study found, with its caveats: Sample size was not statistically predetermined, and blinding of investigators to group allocation was not performed. During validation, the model predicted progression to ophthalmopathy a median of approximately 6.5 months ahead of onset, with more than 55% sensitivity and 72.22% specificity. Ophthalmopathy was separated from stable hyperthyroidism by a 13 V-J signature model, with just over 85% sensitivity and roughly 81% specificity obtained in cross-validation and 80%/75% obtained in testing. Most expanded thyroid clonotypes (frequency above 0.001) were also detected in blood, a finding suggesting that blood repertoires may reflect thyroid immune responses.

To note about this clonotype: Its antigen is currently not known. No quality values exist for individual bases; no much larger clone is one base distant.

V is reduced by 6 bases and J by 1 base, leaving a spacing of 18 bases between them. The CDR3, cysteine through phenylalanine, is 16 amino acids long. Of all the DNA, just the CDR3 is kept, 48 bases in frame from base 1. The germline V gene provides CDR1 MNHNS and CDR2 SASEGT. The sequencing input was blood. The V and J genes are TRBV6-1 and TRBJ2-5; the D segment might be TRBD1 or TRBD2, since each matches 7 bases. This receptor was obtained from a man between 25 and 39 years old with Graves' ophthalmopathy. CDR3 protein: CASSARQGGGQETQYF. The sequenced DNA is TGTGCCAGCAGCGCTAGACAGGGCGGGGGCCAAGAGACCCAGTACTTC.